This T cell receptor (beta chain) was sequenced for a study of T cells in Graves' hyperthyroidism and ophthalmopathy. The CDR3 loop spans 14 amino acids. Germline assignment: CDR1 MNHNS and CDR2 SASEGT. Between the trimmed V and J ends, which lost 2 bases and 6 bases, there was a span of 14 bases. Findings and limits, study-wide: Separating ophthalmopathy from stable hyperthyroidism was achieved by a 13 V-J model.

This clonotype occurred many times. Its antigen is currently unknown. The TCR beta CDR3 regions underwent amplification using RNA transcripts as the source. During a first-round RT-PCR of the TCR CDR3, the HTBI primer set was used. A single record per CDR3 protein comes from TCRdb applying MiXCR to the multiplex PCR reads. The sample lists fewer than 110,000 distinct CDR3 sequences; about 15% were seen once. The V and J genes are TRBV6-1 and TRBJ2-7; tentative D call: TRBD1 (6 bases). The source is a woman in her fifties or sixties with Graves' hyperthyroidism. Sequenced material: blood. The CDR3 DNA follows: TGTGCCAGCAGTGAATCTGGTGGACAGTCCGAGCAGTACTTC. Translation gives CASSESGGQSEQYF.